This T cell receptor beta chain was found in a study of T-cell reconstitution after alpha-beta-depleted transplantation in children. V lost 7 bases and J lost 4; bases outside the gene matches: 8. The CDR3 runs to 15 residues. CDR1 and CDR2 from the germline V gene are SEHNR and FQNEAQ (reference sequence). The study's findings and limits: Some patients owed their high day-60 TCRbeta diversity to surviving recipient T cells and thymic progenitors. Reportedly, only several hundred clones from non-depleted graft cells drove alpha-beta T-cell counts at about two months. Most T-cell counts and diversity one year after the transplant came from T cells that were newly produced.

Construction of the TCRbeta library involved unique molecular identifiers. TCRdb ran MiXCR on the PCR reads and lists one entry per CDR3 protein. The sample has around 440,000 distinct CDR3 sequences, 15% to 20% seen once; the top ten hold 25% to 30%. This clonotype was observed a few times. Its antigen is not identified. The V call is TRBV7-9, the J call TRBJ2-3, with 10 positions matching TRBD1. The TCR was taken from a boy younger than two who had a stem cell transplant for Wiskott-Aldrich syndrome, so the T cells may come from the graft donor. The sequencing here drew on PBMCs, mostly from graft donor cells, taken 360 days after TCRalphabeta/CD19-depleted stem cell transplant. The chain's CDR3 is CASTRKGTGADTQYF. CDR3 in DNA: TGTGCCAGCACCAGAAAGGGGACAGGGGCAGATACGCAGTATTTT.